This entry features one T cell receptor (beta chain) sequence. Its target is not known. The data belong to a study of graft-versus-host responses after intestinal transplantation. The overall study: Multivisceral, liver-intestinal, or isolated intestinal transplants were performed in recipients. Recipients were all induced with anti-thymocyte globulin, then given tacrolimus and steroids for 2 to 3 years.

The method was immunoSEQ multiplex PCR; TCRdb's version includes in-frame clones alone and lacks a portion of them. Of about 19,000 clones listed, almost 85% are singletons. CDR1 and CDR2 (germline): MGHRA, YSYEKL. The junction had 8 bases not matched to a gene; V was cut back by 3 bases and J by 3 bases. The CDR3 is 16 residues long. Whole-study results and caveats: Early after transplant, HvG declines were associated with peak levels of circulating GvH clones.

This chain connects TRBV4-1 to TRBJ2-7; TRBD2 matches at 10 bases. The clonotype was recovered from a human patient who received an intestinal transplant, so some T cells may come from the graft donor. Here the sequenced sample was PBMCs, taken 14 days after transplant. CDR3 DNA sequence: TGCGCCAGCAGCCATTTGGCTAGCGGGAGAATCTACGAGCAGTACTTC. The encoded protein is CASSHLASGRIYEQYF.